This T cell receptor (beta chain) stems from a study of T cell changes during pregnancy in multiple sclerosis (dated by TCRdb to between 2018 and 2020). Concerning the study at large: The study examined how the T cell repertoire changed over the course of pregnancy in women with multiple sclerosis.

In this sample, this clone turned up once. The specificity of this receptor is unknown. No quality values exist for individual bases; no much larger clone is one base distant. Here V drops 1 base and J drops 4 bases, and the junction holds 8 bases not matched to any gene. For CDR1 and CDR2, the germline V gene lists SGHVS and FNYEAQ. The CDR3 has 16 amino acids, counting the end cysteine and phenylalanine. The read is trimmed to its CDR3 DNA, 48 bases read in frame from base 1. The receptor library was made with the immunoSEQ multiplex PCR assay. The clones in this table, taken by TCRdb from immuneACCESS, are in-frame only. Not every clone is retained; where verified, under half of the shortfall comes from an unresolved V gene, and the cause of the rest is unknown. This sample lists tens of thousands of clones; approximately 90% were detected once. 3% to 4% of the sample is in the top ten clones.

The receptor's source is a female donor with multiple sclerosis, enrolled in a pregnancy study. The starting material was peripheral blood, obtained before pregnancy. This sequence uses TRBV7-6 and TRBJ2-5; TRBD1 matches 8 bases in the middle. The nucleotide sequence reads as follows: TGTGCCAGCAGCTTAGTTCAGCAGGGGGCAGGAGAGACCCAGTACTTC. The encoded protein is CASSLVQQGAGETQYF.